The 10 T cell receptor beta chains below were found in one sample sequenced in a study of T cell responses to AZD1222 COVID-19 vaccine (dated by TCRdb to 2020 to 2023). The receptor library was made with the immunoSEQ multiplex PCR assay. As stored in TCRdb, this immuneACCESS dataset retains in-frame rearrangements with V and J assigned. A fraction of the clones does not appear; measured against another copy, unresolved V genes explain less than half of the discrepancy, and the remainder lacks a known reason. The sample contains fewer than 90,000 clones, roughly 86% of them found a single time. 5.6% of the sample is held by the ten biggest clonotypes. The label giving this sample's time point can be read as: about 28 days (+/-7) after the second vaccine dose. The source material was peripheral blood, sampled 28 days after the second AZD1222 dose. Receptors were obtained from an adult who received the AZD1222 COVID-19 vaccine.

V usage is TRBV30 and J usage is TRBJ2-7; no clear D gene. The germline V gene has CDR1 GTSNPN and CDR2 SVGIG (reference sequence). Trimming left V 2 bases short and J 0 bases short, with 8 bases between. This CDR3 has 13 residues. The CDR3 region is CAWSRKNSYEQYF. The CDR3, as DNA: TGTGCCTGGAGTAGAAAGAACTCCTACGAGCAGTACTTC.

The genes are TRBV7-3 and TRBJ2-7; unclear D gene. CDR1 SGHTA and CDR2 FQGTGA come from the germline V gene. The V end lost 3 bases, the J end lost 1 base, and 10 bases lay between the germline ends. There are 14 residues in the CDR3. In DNA, the CDR3 is TGTGCCAGCAGCTTGGGAAGGGAATCCTACGAGCAGTACTTC. Protein product: CASSLGRESYEQYF.

This chain joins TRBV5-1 and TRBJ2-3, with 9 bases that match TRBD2. The CDR3 is made up of 16 amino acids. CDR1 and CDR2 from the germline V gene are SGHRS and YFSETQ. V dropped 0 bases and J dropped 0; count of bases not matched to a gene: 2. The CDR3 region has the DNA TGCGCCAGCAGCTTGGTAGCGGGAGCTAGCACAGATACGCAGTATTTT. Its translation is CASSLVAGASTDTQYF. Supplemented by reference TRBV5-1 and TRBJ2-3, the full variable domain reads KAGVTQTPRYLIKTRGQQVTLSCSPISGHRSVSWYQQTPGQGLQFLFEYFSETQRNKGNFPGRFSGRQFSNSRSEMNVSTLELGDSALYLCASSLVAGASTDTQYFGPGTRLTVL.

The V and J genes are TRBV28 and TRBJ2-7, with TRBD1 as a possible D gene (5 bases). The germline gives CDR1 MDHEN, CDR2 SYDVKM. The CDR3 sequence is 14 residues long. V lost 6 bases, J lost 0 bases, and 12 bases lay in between. As DNA, the CDR3 is TGTGCCAGCAGCTGGGGCCAGAGCTCCTACGAGCAGTACTTC. Translation: CASSWGQSSYEQYF.

This chain connects TRBV5-1 to TRBJ2-7, with D possibly being TRBD1 or TRBD2 (6 bases each). Germline lookup yields CDR1 SGHRS and CDR2 YFSETQ. V was cut by 4 bases and J by 5 bases, with 19 bases left in between. This CDR3 has 15 amino acids. CDR3 loop: CASSLGTGAYHEQYF. CDR3 nucleotides: TGCGCCAGCAGCCTTGGAACGGGGGCTTACCACGAGCAGTACTTC.

The chain uses TRBV2 and TRBJ2-1; 8 bases align to TRBD2. The CDR3 loop spans 13 amino acids. V lost 7 bases to trimming and J lost 9 bases; unmatched junction nucleotides: 8. Germline CDR1 and CDR2: SNHLY and FYNNEI. As DNA, the CDR3 is TGTGCCAGCAATAAGCGGGAGTCGGGTGAGCAGTTCTTC. It specifies CASNKRESGEQFF.

The V and J genes are TRBV7-2 and TRBJ2-5, with unresolved D. CDR3 length: 13 amino acids. Germline lookup yields CDR1 SGHTA and CDR2 FQGNSA. Trimming took off 5 bases at V and 2 bases at J, with 9 bases between the two ends. The CDR3 loop is CASSPEPQETQYF. In DNA form, the CDR3 reads TGTGCCAGCAGCCCGGAACCGCAAGAGACCCAGTACTTC. Filled out from reference TRBV7-2 and TRBJ2-5, the complete variable domain reads GAGVSQSPSNKVTEKGKDVELRCDPISGHTALYWYRQSLGQGLEFLIYFQGNSAPDKSGLPSDRFSAERTGGSVSTLTIQRTQQEDSAVYLCASSPEPQETQYFGPGTRLLVL.

V gene TRBV5-1 combines with J gene TRBJ1-3; 10 bases match TRBD1. This CDR3 spans 15 amino acids. Germline CDR1 SGHRS, CDR2 YFSETQ. V shed 4 bases and J 3 bases; nucleotides not matched to a gene: 4. This CDR3 is CASSTGQGNGNTIYF. The CDR3 DNA reads as TGCGCCAGCAGCACGGGACAGGGGAATGGAAACACCATATATTTT.

The CDR3 spells CASSFRVPSSYEQYF. In nucleotides, the CDR3 is TGTGCCAGCAGTTTTAGGGTCCCAAGCTCCTACGAGCAGTACTTC. The chain is built from TRBV27 and TRBJ2-7; D uncertain. Germline CDR1 is MNHEY and CDR2 is SMNVEV (reference sequence). The CDR3 sequence is 15 residues long. V was pared by 3 bases and J by 0 bases, with 12 bases between.

This rearrangement joins TRBV11-2 to TRBJ1-1; D perhaps matches TRBD1 (6 bases). CDR3 length: 15 residues. Trimming shortened V by 5 bases and J by 0 bases, and 13 bases separated the two germline ends. The germline V gene encodes CDR1 SGHAT and CDR2 FQNNGV. CDR3 protein: CASSPDRLMNTEAFF. The CDR3 region has the DNA TGTGCCAGCAGCCCAGACAGGCTTATGAACACTGAAGCTTTCTTT.